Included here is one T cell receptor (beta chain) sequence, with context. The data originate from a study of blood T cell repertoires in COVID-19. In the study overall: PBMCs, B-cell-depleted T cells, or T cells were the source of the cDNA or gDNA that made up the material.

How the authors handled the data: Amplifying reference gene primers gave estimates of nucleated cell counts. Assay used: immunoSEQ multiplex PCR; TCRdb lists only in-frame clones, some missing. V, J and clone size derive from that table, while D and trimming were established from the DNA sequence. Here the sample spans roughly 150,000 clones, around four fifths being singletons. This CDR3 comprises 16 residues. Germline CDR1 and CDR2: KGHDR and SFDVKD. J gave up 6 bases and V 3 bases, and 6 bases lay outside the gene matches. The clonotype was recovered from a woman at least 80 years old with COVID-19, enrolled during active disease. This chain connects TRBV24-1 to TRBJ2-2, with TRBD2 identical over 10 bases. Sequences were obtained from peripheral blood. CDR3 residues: CATSDASGRGAGELFF. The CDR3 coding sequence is TGTGCCACCAGTGATGCGAGCGGGAGGGGGGCCGGGGAGCTGTTTTTT.